Presented here are 13 T cell receptor beta chains from one specimen sequenced in a study of T cell responses to AZD1222 COVID-19 vaccine. Produced via immunoSEQ multiplex PCR; TCRdb's table is partial and in-frame only. The sample contains 140,000 or so clones, roughly 90% of which appear only once. The sample in question was peripheral blood, obtained 28 days after the second dose of the MenACWY control vaccine. The receptors were sampled from an adult who received the MenACWY meningococcal vaccine as a control.

The chain uses TRBV6-5 and TRBJ2-7; 9 bases agree with TRBD1. The CDR3 is 13 amino acids. Germline trimming cut 9 bases from V and 4 bases from J; bases unmatched to any gene: 7. Germline V gene sequence: CDR1 MNHEY, CDR2 SVGAGI. The DNA for the CDR3 is TGTGCCAGTCGGGGACAGGGTTTTTACGAGCAGTACTTC. Protein product: CASRGQGFYEQYF.

The rearrangement links TRBV11-3 to TRBJ1-2, with a tentative D call TRBD1 (5 bases). Between the trimmed V and J ends, which lost 8 bases and 5 bases, there was a span of 18 bases. Germline-derived CDR1 and CDR2 are SGHNT and YENEEA. The CDR3 consists of 14 residues. The CDR3 DNA sequence: TGTGCCAGCTCCAAAACCGGGACGCGGTATGGCTACACCTTC. Translated: CASSKTGTRYGYTF.

The V and J genes are TRBV9 and TRBJ1-3, with 7 bases aligning to TRBD1. The CDR3 has 13 residues. CDR1 is SGDLS and CDR2 is YYNGEE in the germline V gene. V was clipped by 3 bases and J by 4 bases; unmatched bases: 1. The CDR3 nucleotides read TGTGCCAGCAGCGGAGGGGGCGGAAACACCATATATTTT. This gives the protein CASSGGGGNTIYF.

The V call is TRBV28, the J call TRBJ2-7; 9 bases fit TRBD1. After removal of 4 bases from V and 2 bases from J, the junction contained 12 bases not matched to a gene. Germline V lookup: CDR1 MDHEN, CDR2 SYDVKM. This CDR3 region has 17 residues. Here the CDR3 reads CASSSNPSRTGAYEQYF. In DNA form, the CDR3 reads TGTGCCAGCAGTTCAAACCCTTCCCGGACAGGGGCCTACGAGCAGTACTTC.

The chain has TRBV7-2 and TRBJ1-1; D call uncertain. Germline V gene lookup returns CDR1 SGHTA and CDR2 FQGNSA. V lost 6 bases, J lost 1 base, and 15 bases lay in between. There are 15 residues in the CDR3. This chain's CDR3 is CASSSTRWENTEAFF. The CDR3 nucleotides are TGTGCCAGCAGTTCCACCCGTTGGGAGAACACTGAAGCTTTCTTT.

The chain carries TRBV19 and TRBJ2-3; 15 bases fit TRBD2. The trim removed 4 bases at V and 0 bases at J, leaving 5 bases unmatched. Per the germline V gene, CDR1 is LNHDA and CDR2 is SQIVND (reference sequence). The CDR3 sequence is 18 residues long. In nucleotides, the CDR3 is TGTGCCAGTAGTACACGGACTAGCGGGAGGGGGAGCACAGATACGCAGTATTTT. It yields the protein CASSTRTSGRGSTDTQYF.

The V call is TRBV15, the J call TRBJ2-5; 8 nucleotides align to TRBD2. This CDR3 spans 17 amino acids. Germline V gene lookup returns CDR1 LNHNV and CDR2 YYDKDF (reference sequence). V was clipped by 1 base and J by 0 bases; unmatched bases: 7. CDR3 coding DNA: TGTGCCACCAGCAGAGGACTTAGCGGGGTTCACCAAGAGACCCAGTACTTC. Translation gives CATSRGLSGVHQETQYF.

The chain has TRBV3-1 (or the pseudogene TRBV3-2) and TRBJ1-1, with TRBD1 matching over 9 bases. This CDR3 comprises 14 residues. Per germline, CDR1 LGHDT and CDR2 YNNKEL (reference sequence). Unmatched junction bases numbered 7, after V lost 4 bases and J lost 7 bases. The CDR3 DNA reads as TGTGCCAGCAGCCTAACAGGGGGCGTCGGTGAAGCTTTCTTT. Its protein is CASSLTGGVGEAFF.

The CDR3 coding sequence is TGTGCCAGCAGTGAACAGGGGAGCACAGATACGCAGTATTTT. Translating it yields CASSEQGSTDTQYF. The chain employs TRBV2 and TRBJ2-3, with D perhaps TRBD1 (6 bases). Germline-derived CDR1 and CDR2 are SNHLY and FYNNEI. Trimming pared 2 bases from V and 0 bases from J, leaving 6 bases between. This CDR3 is 14 amino acids long.

The chain is built from TRBV30 and TRBJ1-5, with D uncertain. V was clipped by 0 bases and J by 9 bases, with 9 bases between them. Germline V CDR1 and CDR2: GTSNPN, SVGIG (reference sequence). CDR3 length: 12 amino acids. DNA of the CDR3: TGTGCCTGGAGTGTAGCCGGCGGGCCCCAGCATTTT. Translating it yields CAWSVAGGPQHF.

This chain uses TRBV5-5 with TRBJ1-2; TRBD1 matches 7 bases. V dropped 3 bases and J dropped 5; count of bases not matched to a gene: 4. The CDR3 runs 13 residues. The germline CDR1 and CDR2 sequences are SGHKS and YYEKEE (reference sequence). The DNA of the CDR3 is TGTGCCAGCAGCTCAGGGGGTGGATATGGCTACACCTTC. Its translation: CASSSGGGYGYTF.

The chain joins TRBV5-1 to TRBJ2-1; D call uncertain. Germline V gene data show CDR1 as SGHRS and CDR2 as YFSETQ. The CDR3 sequence is 14 residues long. Trimming took off 0 bases at V and 4 bases at J, with 8 bases between the two ends. The CDR3 region is CASSLGWQYNEQFF. CDR3 nucleotides: TGCGCCAGCAGCTTGGGGTGGCAGTACAATGAGCAGTTCTTC.

The J gene is TRBJ2-7, the V gene TRBV6-2 or TRBV6-3, with 11 bases aligning to TRBD1. Germline V lookup: CDR1 MNHEY, CDR2 SVGEGT. Unmatched junction bases numbered 3, after V lost 6 bases and J lost 5 bases. The CDR3 has 13 amino acids. DNA of the CDR3: TGTGCCAGCAGCAGGACAGGGGGCCACGAGCAGTACTTC. Its protein is CASSRTGGHEQYF.